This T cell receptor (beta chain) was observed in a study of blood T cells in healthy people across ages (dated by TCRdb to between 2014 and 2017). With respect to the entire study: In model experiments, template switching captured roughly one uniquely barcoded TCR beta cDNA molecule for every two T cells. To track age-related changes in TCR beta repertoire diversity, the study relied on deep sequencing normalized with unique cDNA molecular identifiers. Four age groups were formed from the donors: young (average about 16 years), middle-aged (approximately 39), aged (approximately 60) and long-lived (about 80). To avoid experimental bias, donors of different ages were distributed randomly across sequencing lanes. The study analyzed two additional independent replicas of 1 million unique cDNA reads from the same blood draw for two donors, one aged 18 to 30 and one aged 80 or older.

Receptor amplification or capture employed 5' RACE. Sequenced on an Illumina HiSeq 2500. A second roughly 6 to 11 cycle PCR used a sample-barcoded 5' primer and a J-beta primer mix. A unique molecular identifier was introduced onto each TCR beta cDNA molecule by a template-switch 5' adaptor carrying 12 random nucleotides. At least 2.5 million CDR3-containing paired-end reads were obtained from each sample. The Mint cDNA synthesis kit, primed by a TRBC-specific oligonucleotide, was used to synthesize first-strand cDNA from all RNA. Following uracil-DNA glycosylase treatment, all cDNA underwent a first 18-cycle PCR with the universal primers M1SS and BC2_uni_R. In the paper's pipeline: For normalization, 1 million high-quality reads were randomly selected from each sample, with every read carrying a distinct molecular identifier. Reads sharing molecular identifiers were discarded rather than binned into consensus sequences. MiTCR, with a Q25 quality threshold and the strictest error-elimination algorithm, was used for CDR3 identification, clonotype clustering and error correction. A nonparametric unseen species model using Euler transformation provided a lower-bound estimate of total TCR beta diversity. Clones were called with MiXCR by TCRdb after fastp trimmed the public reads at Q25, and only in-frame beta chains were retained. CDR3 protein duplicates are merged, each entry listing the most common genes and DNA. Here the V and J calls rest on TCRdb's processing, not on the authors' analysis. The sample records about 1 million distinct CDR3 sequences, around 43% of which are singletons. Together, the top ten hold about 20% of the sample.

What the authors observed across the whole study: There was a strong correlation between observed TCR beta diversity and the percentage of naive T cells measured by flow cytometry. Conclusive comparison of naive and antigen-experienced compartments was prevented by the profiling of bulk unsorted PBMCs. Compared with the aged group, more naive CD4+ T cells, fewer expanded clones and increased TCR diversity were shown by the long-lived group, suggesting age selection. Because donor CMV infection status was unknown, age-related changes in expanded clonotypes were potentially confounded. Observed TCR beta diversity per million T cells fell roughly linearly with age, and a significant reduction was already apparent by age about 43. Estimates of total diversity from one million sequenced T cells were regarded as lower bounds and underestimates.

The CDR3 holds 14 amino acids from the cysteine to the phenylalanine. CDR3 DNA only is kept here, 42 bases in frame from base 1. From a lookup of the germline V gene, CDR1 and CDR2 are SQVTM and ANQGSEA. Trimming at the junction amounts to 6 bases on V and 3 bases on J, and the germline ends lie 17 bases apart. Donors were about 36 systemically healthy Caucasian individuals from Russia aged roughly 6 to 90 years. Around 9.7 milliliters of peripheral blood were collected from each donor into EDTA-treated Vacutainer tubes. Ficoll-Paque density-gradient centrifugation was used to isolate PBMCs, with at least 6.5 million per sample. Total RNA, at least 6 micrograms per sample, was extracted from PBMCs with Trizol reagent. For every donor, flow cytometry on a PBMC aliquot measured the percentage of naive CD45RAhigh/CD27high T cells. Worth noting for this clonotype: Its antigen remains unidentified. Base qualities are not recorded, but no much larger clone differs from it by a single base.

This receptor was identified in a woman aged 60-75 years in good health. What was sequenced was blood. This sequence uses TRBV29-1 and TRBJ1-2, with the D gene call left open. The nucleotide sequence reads TGCAGCGTGCATGACGGCGGGCAATACTATGGCTACACCTTC. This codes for CSVHDGGQYYGYTF.